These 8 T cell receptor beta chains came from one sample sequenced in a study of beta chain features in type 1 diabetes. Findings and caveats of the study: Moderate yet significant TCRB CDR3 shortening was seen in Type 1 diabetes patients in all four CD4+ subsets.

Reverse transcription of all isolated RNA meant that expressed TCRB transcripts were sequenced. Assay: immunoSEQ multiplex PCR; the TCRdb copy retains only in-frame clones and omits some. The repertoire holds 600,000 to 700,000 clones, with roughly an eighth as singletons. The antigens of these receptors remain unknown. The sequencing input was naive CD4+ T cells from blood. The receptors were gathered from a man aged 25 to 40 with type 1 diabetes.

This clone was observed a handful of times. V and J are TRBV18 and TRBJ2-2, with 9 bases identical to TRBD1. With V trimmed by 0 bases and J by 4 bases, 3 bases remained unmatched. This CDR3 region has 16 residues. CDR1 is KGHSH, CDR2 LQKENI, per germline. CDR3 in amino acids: CASSPPGQGSTGELFF. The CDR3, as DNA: TGTGCCAGCTCACCACCGGGACAGGGAAGCACCGGGGAGCTGTTTTTT.

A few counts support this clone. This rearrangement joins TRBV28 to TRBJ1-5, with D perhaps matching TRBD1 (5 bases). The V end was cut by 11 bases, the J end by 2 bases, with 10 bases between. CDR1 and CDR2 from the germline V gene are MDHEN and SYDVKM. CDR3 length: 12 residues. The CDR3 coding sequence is TGTGCCTCGGGGGGGGGCAATCAGCCCCAGCATTTT. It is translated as CASGGGNQPQHF.

The CDR3 region has the DNA TGTGCCAGCAGCGTAGGGGCAGGGGTCGGGCAAGAGACCCAGTACTTC. Amino acid sequence: CASSVGAGVGQETQYF. J is TRBJ2-5 and V is TRBV9, with D possibly matching TRBD1 (6 bases). There are 16 residues in the CDR3. V was shortened by 0 bases and J by 2 bases, with 14 bases between the two germline ends. Looked up from germline, CDR1 is SGDLS and CDR2 is YYNGEE.

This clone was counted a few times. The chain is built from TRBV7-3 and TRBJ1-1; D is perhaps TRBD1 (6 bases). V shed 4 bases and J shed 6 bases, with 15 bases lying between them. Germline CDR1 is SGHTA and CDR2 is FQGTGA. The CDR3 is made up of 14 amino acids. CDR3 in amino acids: CASSSTNRASEAFF. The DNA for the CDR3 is TGTGCCAGCAGCTCTACTAACAGGGCTTCTGAAGCTTTCTTT.

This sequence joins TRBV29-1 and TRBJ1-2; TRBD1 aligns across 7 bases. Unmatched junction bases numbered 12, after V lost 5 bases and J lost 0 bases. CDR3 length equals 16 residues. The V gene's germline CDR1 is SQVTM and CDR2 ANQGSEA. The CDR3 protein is CSVRRMGQPPNYGYTF. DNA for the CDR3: TGCAGCGTTCGGAGGATGGGACAGCCCCCTAACTATGGCTACACCTTC.

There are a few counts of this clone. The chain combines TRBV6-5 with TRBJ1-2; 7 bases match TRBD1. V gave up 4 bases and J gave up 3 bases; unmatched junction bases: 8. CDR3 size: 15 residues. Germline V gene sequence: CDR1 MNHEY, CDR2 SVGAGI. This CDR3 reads CASSSTGADYYGYTF. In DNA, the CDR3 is TGTGCCAGCAGTTCCACAGGGGCTGATTACTATGGCTACACCTTC.

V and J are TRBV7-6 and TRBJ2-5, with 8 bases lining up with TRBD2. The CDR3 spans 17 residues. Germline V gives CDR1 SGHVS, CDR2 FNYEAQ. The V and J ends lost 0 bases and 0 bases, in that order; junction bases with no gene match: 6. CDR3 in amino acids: CASSLAVLAGNQETQYF. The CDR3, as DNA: TGTGCCAGCAGCTTAGCGGTGTTAGCGGGAAACCAAGAGACCCAGTACTTC. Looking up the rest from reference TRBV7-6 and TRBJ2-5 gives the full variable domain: GAGVSQSPRYKVTKRGQDVALRCDPISGHVSLYWYRQALGQGPEFLTYFNYEAQQDKSGLPNDRFSAERPEGSISTLTIQRTEQRDSAMYRCASSLAVLAGNQETQYFGPGTRLLVL.

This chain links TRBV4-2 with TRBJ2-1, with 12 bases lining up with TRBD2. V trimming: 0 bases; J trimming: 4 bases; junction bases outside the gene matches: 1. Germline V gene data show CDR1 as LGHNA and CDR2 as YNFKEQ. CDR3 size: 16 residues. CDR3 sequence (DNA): TGTGCCAGCAGCCAAGATACTAGCGGGGGGTACAATGAGCAGTTCTTC. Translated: CASSQDTSGGYNEQFF.